Each of the 24 T cell receptor beta chains below was sequenced from the same sample in a study of blood T cells in healthy people across ages. A J-beta primer mix and a sample-barcoded 5' primer were used in a second PCR of roughly 7 to 12 cycles. TCRdb re-analysed the 5' RACE reads in MiXCR, keeping a single row per CDR3 protein. Of approximately 1,000,000 distinct CDR3 sequences in the sample, 30% to 40% were seen once. Sequenced material: blood. These receptors were taken from a man younger than 35 in good health.

In this sample, this clonotype turned up a few times. The chain employs TRBV9 and TRBJ2-1, with unresolved D. CDR1 is SGDLS and CDR2 is YYNGEE in the germline V gene. CDR3 length: 15 residues. V gave up 4 bases and J gave up 4 bases, with 15 bases separating them. The CDR3 coding sequence is TGTGCCAGCAGCCGTACCGGGCCTGAATACAATGAGCAGTTCTTC. Residues: CASSRTGPEYNEQFF.

V and J are TRBV16 and TRBJ1-4; 10 bases are shared with TRBD1. This CDR3 is built from 15 residues. Germline V gene data show CDR1 as KGHSY and CDR2 as FQNENV. Losses at the gene ends were 4 bases for V and 8 bases for J; bases not matched to a gene: 7. CDR3 DNA sequence: TGTGCCAGCAGCCCCTGGACAGGGGGAAGAGAAAAACTGTTTTTT. It specifies CASSPWTGGREKLFF.

The chain is built from TRBV5-1 and TRBJ1-2, with TRBD1 matching over 7 bases. The CDR3 spans 15 residues. Germline V gives CDR1 SGHRS, CDR2 YFSETQ. The V gene end was trimmed by 2 bases and the J gene end by 4 bases; junction bases not matched to a gene: 8. The CDR3, as DNA: TGCGCCAGCAGCTTAAACAGGGGAGTCTCCTATGGCTACACCTTC. Translated, it gives CASSLNRGVSYGYTF.

This clonotype has a handful of counts. The chain links TRBV7-9 to TRBJ2-1; D remains ambiguous. The better agreement between TRBJ2-7 and the DNA end casts doubt on the J call. Germline loops: CDR1 SEHNR, CDR2 FQNEAQ (reference sequence). This CDR3 region has 13 residues. CDR3 amino acids: CASSLSVYNEQYF. CDR3 nucleotides: TGTGCCAGCAGTTTATCTGTATACAATGAGCAGTACTTC.

CDR3 sequence: CSAREGQDTQYF. CDR3 DNA: TGCAGTGCTAGAGAGGGTCAAGATACGCAGTATTTT. The genes are TRBV20-1 and TRBJ2-3, with D hard to call. The germline V and J ends were trimmed by 0 bases and 5 bases, with 6 bases remaining between them. Germline loops: CDR1 DFQATT, CDR2 SNEGSKA (reference sequence). The CDR3 is made up of 12 amino acids.

J is TRBJ2-5 and V is TRBV4-3; weak D call: TRBD2 (5 bases). This CDR3 has 11 amino acids. Germline CDR1 reads LGHNA; CDR2 reads YSLEER. Trimming took 8 bases from V and 11 from J, leaving 15 bases between them. The CDR3 is CASLGSNGQYF. The CDR3 DNA sequence: TGCGCCAGCCTGGGGAGTAACGGGCAGTACTTC.

The DNA of the CDR3 is TGTGCCAGCAGCTTTACTAGCGGGGGGGGAGAGACCCAGTTCTTC. This encodes CASSFTSGGGETQFF. The J gene is TRBJ2-1, the V gene TRBV9, with TRBD2 matching 13 bases. Germline CDR1 and CDR2: SGDLS and YYNGEE. The CDR3 is 15 amino acids. V shed 4 bases and J 13 bases; nucleotides not matched to a gene: 11.

This chain joins TRBV30 and TRBJ1-2; D possibly corresponds to TRBD1 (6 bases). Germline CDR1 and CDR2: GTSNPN and SVGIG (reference sequence). This CDR3 has 11 amino acids. V was cut by 3 bases and J by 8 bases, with 10 bases left in between. Here the CDR3 reads CAWRGGRGYTF. In DNA form, the CDR3 reads TGTGCCTGGAGAGGGGGACGGGGCTACACCTTC. Full variable domain (outside the CDR3, taken from reference TRBV30 and TRBJ1-2): SQTIHQWPATLVQPVGSPLSLECTVEGTSNPNLYWYRQAAGRGLQLLFYSVGIGQISSEVPQNLSASRPQDRQFILSSKKLLLSDSGFYLCAWRGGRGYTFGSGTRLTVV.

In its sample, this clonotype was seen a few times. The chain combines TRBV4-3 with TRBJ1-1; tentatively, D is TRBD1 (6 bases). The CDR3 length is 14 residues. Germline V gene lookup returns CDR1 LGHNA and CDR2 YSLEER. Trimming left V 0 bases short and J 5 bases short, with 10 bases between. CDR3 DNA: TGCGCCAGCAGCCAAGATCCAGGGGAGACTGAAGCTTTCTTT. Translating gives CASSQDPGETEAFF.

This clonotype has only a few counts. V usage is TRBV6-1 and J usage is TRBJ2-3; the match to TRBD2 covers 7 bases. In germline, CDR1 is MNHNS, CDR2 SASEGT. There are 14 residues in the CDR3. V lost 5 bases, J lost 10 bases, and 12 bases stayed unmatched. CDR3 amino acids: CASSTGGSPPSQYF. In DNA form, the CDR3 reads TGTGCCAGCAGTACCGGGGGGTCACCCCCATCGCAGTATTTT.

This chain connects TRBV7-3 to TRBJ2-1; tentative D call: TRBD1 (6 bases). The end of the DNA fits TRBJ2-7 better, so the J call may be wrong. Germline V CDR1 and CDR2: SGHTA, FQGTGA. This CDR3 spans 13 amino acids. The CDR3 loop is CASSQSGHNEQYF. The CDR3 region has the DNA TGTGCCAGCAGCCAATCGGGACACAATGAGCAGTACTTC.

The chain joins TRBV20-1 to TRBJ2-1; TRBD2 matches 7 bases. The J segment lost 2 bases and the V segment lost 0 bases, leaving 10 bases of the junction unmatched. The germline V gene has CDR1 DFQATT and CDR2 SNEGSKA (reference sequence). The CDR3 is 17 residues long. Here the CDR3 reads CSARDRAGGGPYNEQFF. Written as DNA, the CDR3 is TGCAGTGCTAGAGATAGGGCTGGCGGGGGACCCTACAATGAGCAGTTCTTC.

The chain is built from TRBV20-1 and TRBJ2-3, with TRBD2 matching over 9 bases. V lost 1 base, J lost 0 bases, and 14 bases stayed unmatched. This CDR3 is 19 amino acids long. Germline values: CDR1 DFQATT, CDR2 SNEGSKA (reference sequence). This CDR3 reads CSARGAGGPQGGSTDTQYF. In nucleotides, the CDR3 is TGCAGTGCTAGAGGAGCGGGGGGCCCTCAGGGGGGTAGCACAGATACGCAGTATTTT.

The chain carries TRBV11-3 and TRBJ2-1; D not resolved. V lost 8 bases to trimming and J lost 5 bases, with 10 bases between them. CDR3 size: 12 residues. CDR1 and CDR2 from the germline V gene are SGHNT and YENEEA. The CDR3: CASAGQNNEQFF. CDR3 nucleotides: TGTGCCAGCGCTGGGCAGAACAATGAGCAGTTCTTC.

The V call is TRBV7-9, the J call TRBJ2-5; 14 bases align to TRBD2. With the DNA end fitting TRBJ2-7 better, the J assignment may be wrong. The germline gives CDR1 SEHNR, CDR2 FQNEAQ (reference sequence). The CDR3 is 18 amino acids. The CDR3 DNA follows: TGTGCCAGCAGCTATACTGGACTAGCGGGGGGAATCGCCCACGAGCAGTACTTC. Residues: CASSYTGLAGGIAHEQYF.

CDR3 protein: CASSQDRQGAYNEQFF. The CDR3 coding sequence is TGTGCCAGCAGCCAAGATCGGCAGGGGGCATACAATGAGCAGTTCTTC. This chain links TRBV3-1 with TRBJ2-1, with 8 bases identical to TRBD1. Germline CDR1 is LGHDT and CDR2 is YNNKEL (reference sequence). The CDR3 is made up of 16 amino acids. V was clipped by 0 bases and J by 4 bases; unmatched bases: 5.

This clonotype came up a few times. The chain combines TRBV29-1 with TRBJ1-1; D ambiguous. The germline CDR1 and CDR2 sequences are SQVTM and ANQGSEA. Trimming stripped 3 bases from V and 5 bases from J, with 4 bases between. The CDR3 runs to 10 residues. The CDR3 coding sequence is TGCAGCGTTGAGTATACTGAAGCTTTCTTT. This gives the protein CSVEYTEAFF.

The V and J genes are TRBV28 and TRBJ2-5; tentatively, D is TRBD1 (6 bases). Germline-derived CDR1 and CDR2 are MDHEN and SYDVKM. The ends were cut back, 4 bases at V and 5 bases at J, with 17 bases in the middle. The CDR3 consists of 15 residues. In DNA form, the CDR3 reads TGTGCCAGCAGTTCCAGGGGCGCTGAGTTGGAGACCCAGTACTTC. Translated, it gives CASSSRGAELETQYF.

Only a few counts were recorded for this clonotype. The gene calls are TRBV7-2 and TRBJ1-5, with 9 bases matching TRBD1. The germline V gene encodes CDR1 SGHTA and CDR2 FQGNSA. The CDR3 covers 15 residues. The V segment lost 2 bases and the J segment 4 bases; nucleotides outside the gene matches: 3. CDR3 sequence (DNA): TGTGCCAGCAGCTTATGGACAGGGGTTAATCAGCCCCAGCATTTT. Translated: CASSLWTGVNQPQHF.

In its sample, this clonotype was seen a few times. V gene TRBV12-3 or TRBV12-4 combines with J gene TRBJ1-2; 8 bases agree with TRBD1. The V and J ends lost 6 bases and 5 bases, in that order; junction bases with no gene match: 5. The CDR3 has 13 amino acids. In DNA, the CDR3 is TGTGCCAGCAGCAAACAGGGGGAATATGGCTACACCTTC. This translates into CASSKQGEYGYTF.

The DNA for the CDR3 is TGTGCCAGCAGCTTAGACCACAGGGGCTATGGCTACACCTTC. This sequence encodes CASSLDHRGYGYTF. The rearrangement links TRBV7-9 to TRBJ1-2, with TRBD1 identical over 7 bases. Germline V gene lookup returns CDR1 SEHNR and CDR2 FQNEAQ (reference sequence). The CDR3 consists of 14 residues. Trimming cost V 1 base and J 4 bases; bases outside gene matches: 3.

To note about this clonotype: The junction departs from germline at one end; a sequencing error may be responsible. CDR3 loop: CSVREGSSSQETQYF. Here the CDR3 DNA reads TGCAGTGTCAGGGAAGGAAGTAGCAGCCAAGAGACTCAGTACTTC. The V and J genes are TRBV20-1 and TRBJ2-5, with a weak D call TRBD1 (5 bases). The CDR3 has 15 amino acids. Germline V lookup: CDR1 DFQATT, CDR2 SNEGSKA (reference sequence).

This clonotype was seen only once. J is TRBJ2-1 and V is TRBV4-1; D is unclear. The J call may not be correct, given that the DNA end is closer to TRBJ2-7. The length of the CDR3 is 14 residues. The V gene's germline CDR1 is MGHRA and CDR2 YSYEKL. As DNA, the CDR3 is TGCGCCAGCAGCTCTCAAATCTCCTACAATGAGCAGTACTTC. Translating it yields CASSSQISYNEQYF.

This chain uses TRBV20-1 with TRBJ1-1, with 12 bases identical to TRBD1. The length of the CDR3 is 15 residues. V trimming: 6 bases; J trimming: 3 bases; junction bases outside the gene matches: 8. Germline V gene data show CDR1 as DFQATT and CDR2 as SNEGSKA (reference sequence). The CDR3 nucleotides read TGCAGTGCGGGGGACAGGGGGCGCGAGGACACTGAAGCTTTCTTT. This translates into CSAGDRGREDTEAFF.